The entry that follows covers one T cell receptor (beta chain) sequence. This entry comes from a study of blood T cell repertoires in COVID-19. Whole-study context: The United States, Italy and Spain supplied acute and convalescent COVID-19 samples. The cDNA or gDNA used as material had been derived from T cells, B-cell-depleted T cells, or PBMCs.

The V gene's germline CDR1 is SGHRS and CDR2 YFSETQ. Trimming cost V 6 bases and J 4 bases; bases outside gene matches: 8. The CDR3 sequence is 15 residues long. In the original analysis: Reference gene primer amplification gave estimated nucleated cell counts. TCRdb's table, derived via immunoSEQ multiplex PCR, lists solely in-frame clones and lacks some. V and J calls and clone size are as listed in that table; D and trimming were resolved from the DNA. The table records about 100,000 clones, around 88% of them present only once. The sample taken for sequencing was peripheral blood. The chain recombines TRBV5-1 with TRBJ2-1, with 9 bases that match TRBD1. This clonotype was obtained from a human donor in a cohort sampled during active COVID-19. The CDR3 DNA reads TGCGCCAGCATTCCGGGACAGGGACCTTACAATGAGCAGTTCTTC. It is translated as CASIPGQGPYNEQFF. The full variable domain, completed using reference TRBV5-1 and TRBJ2-1, is KAGVTQTPRYLIKTRGQQVTLSCSPISGHRSVSWYQQTPGQGLQFLFEYFSETQRNKGNFPGRFSGRQFSNSRSEMNVSTLELGDSALYLCASIPGQGPYNEQFFGPGTRLTVL.